This TCR beta chain derives from a study of OX40 agonist ivuxolimab in advanced cancers. Study-wide results and caveats: Some patients who did not respond also had low normalized T-cell clonal expansion.

The CDR3 runs to 16 residues. Germline CDR1 reads MRHNA; CDR2 reads SNTAGT. Trimming cost V 6 bases and J 8 bases; bases outside gene matches: 14. To note about this clone: As yet, its antigen is unknown.

Libraries were prepared by immunoSEQ multiplex PCR; TCRdb keeps only in-frame clonotypes and omits some of them. The data contain 30,000 to 35,000 clones, about 80% of them singletons. This receptor was obtained from an adult with an advanced solid tumor such as melanoma, head and neck, liver or kidney cancer. The genes are TRBV6-4 and TRBJ2-1, with 9 bases that match TRBD2. The sequences come from CD4+ or CD8+ T cells sorted from blood, collected in a trial of the OX40 agonist ivuxolimab. This chain's CDR3 is CASRRRAGGPLDEQFF. The CDR3 nucleotides are TGTGCCAGCAGGAGAAGAGCGGGGGGTCCCTTGGATGAGCAGTTCTTC.